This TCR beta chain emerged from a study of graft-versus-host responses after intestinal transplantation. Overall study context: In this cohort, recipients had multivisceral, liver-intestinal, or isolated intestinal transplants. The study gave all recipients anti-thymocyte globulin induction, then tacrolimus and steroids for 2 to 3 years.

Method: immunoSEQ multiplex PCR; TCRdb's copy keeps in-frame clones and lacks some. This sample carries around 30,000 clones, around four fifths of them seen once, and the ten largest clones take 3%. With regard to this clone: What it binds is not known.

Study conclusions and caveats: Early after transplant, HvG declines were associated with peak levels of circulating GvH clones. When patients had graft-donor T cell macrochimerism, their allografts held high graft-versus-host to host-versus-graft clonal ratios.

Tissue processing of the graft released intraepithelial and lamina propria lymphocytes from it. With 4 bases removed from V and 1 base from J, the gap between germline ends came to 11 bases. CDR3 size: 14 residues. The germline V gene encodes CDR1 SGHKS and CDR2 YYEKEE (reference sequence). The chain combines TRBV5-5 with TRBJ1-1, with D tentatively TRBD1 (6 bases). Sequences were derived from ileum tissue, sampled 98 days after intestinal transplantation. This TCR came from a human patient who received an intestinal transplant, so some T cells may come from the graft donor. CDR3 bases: TGTGCCAGCAGCATCGGACAGACGAACACTGAAGCTTTCTTT. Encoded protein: CASSIGQTNTEAFF.